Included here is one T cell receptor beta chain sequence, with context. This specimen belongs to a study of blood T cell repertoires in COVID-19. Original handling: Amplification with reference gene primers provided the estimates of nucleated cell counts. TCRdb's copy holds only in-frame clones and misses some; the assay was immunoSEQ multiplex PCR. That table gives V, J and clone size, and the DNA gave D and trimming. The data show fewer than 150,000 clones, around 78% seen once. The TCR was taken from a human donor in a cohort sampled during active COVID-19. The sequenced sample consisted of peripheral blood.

CDR3: CASSSLVVTYEQYF. Here the CDR3 DNA reads TGTGCCAGCAGCTCCTTAGTGGTGACCTACGAGCAGTACTTC. The chain employs TRBV7-2 and TRBJ2-7; D not certain. The germline gives CDR1 SGHTA, CDR2 FQGNSA. V lost 4 bases and J 2 bases, leaving 12 bases between the germline ends. There are 14 residues in the CDR3.